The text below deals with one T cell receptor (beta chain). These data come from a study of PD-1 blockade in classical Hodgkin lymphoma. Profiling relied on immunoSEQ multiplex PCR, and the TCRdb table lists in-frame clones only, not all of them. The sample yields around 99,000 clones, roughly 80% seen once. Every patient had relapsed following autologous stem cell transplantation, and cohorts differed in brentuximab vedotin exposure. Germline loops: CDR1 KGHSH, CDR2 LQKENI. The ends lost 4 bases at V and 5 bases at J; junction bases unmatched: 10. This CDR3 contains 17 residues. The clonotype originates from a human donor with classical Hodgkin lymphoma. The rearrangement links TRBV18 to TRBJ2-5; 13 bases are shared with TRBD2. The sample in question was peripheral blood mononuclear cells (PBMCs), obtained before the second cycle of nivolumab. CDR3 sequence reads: CASSRIASGLAGETQYF. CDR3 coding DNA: TGTGCCAGCTCACGAATAGCATCGGGACTAGCGGGGGAGACCCAGTACTTC.